Sequencing of this T cell receptor beta chain was carried out in a study of quantifying T cell responses using KT2 cells. Study-level information: TCR alpha and beta constant-region primers primed reverse transcription of RNA. A predetermined fluorescence threshold ended the second PCR, run as a qPCR.

Study-level findings and limits: KT2 sequences were detected down to about one KT2 cell per 100,000 PBMC.

CDR1 is SGHVS and CDR2 is FQNEAQ in the germline V gene. The CDR3 loop spans 14 amino acids. V lost 5 bases, J lost 2 bases, and 13 bases lay in between. A remark on this clonotype: Its antigen remains unknown.

An oligo carrying a UMI was ligated to the cDNA 3' end. An equimolar mix of RC1.1 and RC1.2 primed the beta chain across TRBC1 and TRBC2. TCRdb re-analysed the UMI-ligation and nested PCR reads in MiXCR, keeping a single row per CDR3 protein. The sample includes roughly 50,000 distinct CDR3 sequences, 12% of them seen just once. The sample is PBMC spiked with counted cells of clone KT2. V is TRBV7-8 and J is TRBJ2-7; D ambiguous. This clonotype originated in a human donor. The source material was PBMCs spiked with cells of the T cell clone KT2. The CDR3 reads CASSHSGPPYEQYF. CDR3 coding DNA: TGTGCCAGCAGCCACTCCGGGCCGCCCTACGAGCAGTACTTC.